The clone carrying this T cell receptor beta chain was seen more than once but under ten times. In the authors' methods: Counts of nucleated cells, estimated from reference gene primer amplification, were obtained. Sequencing was performed with immunoSEQ multiplex PCR; in TCRdb, only in-frame clones are kept and a portion is missing. V and J calls and clone size follow that table, whereas D and trimming were derived from the DNA. This table holds 100,000 or so clones, about 91% found once. The CDR3 covers 15 residues. Germline CDR1 and CDR2: SGHTA and FQGTGA. V was trimmed by 5 bases and J by 10 bases, leaving 18 bases between them. The source of the sample is a study of blood T cell repertoires in COVID-19. For the study at large: Acute and convalescent COVID-19 specimens originated in the United States, Italy and Spain. Sources were T cells, B-cell-depleted T cells, or PBMCs; the material itself was cDNA or gDNA.

The V call is TRBV7-3, the J call TRBJ1-6; D call uncertain. This receptor was identified in a man aged 55 to 70 with acute or convalescent COVID-19. The source material was peripheral blood. The DNA of the CDR3 is TGTGCCAGCAGCCCGGGTTCTAGTACCGGGTCACCCCTCCACTTT. Translation gives CASSPGSSTGSPLHF.